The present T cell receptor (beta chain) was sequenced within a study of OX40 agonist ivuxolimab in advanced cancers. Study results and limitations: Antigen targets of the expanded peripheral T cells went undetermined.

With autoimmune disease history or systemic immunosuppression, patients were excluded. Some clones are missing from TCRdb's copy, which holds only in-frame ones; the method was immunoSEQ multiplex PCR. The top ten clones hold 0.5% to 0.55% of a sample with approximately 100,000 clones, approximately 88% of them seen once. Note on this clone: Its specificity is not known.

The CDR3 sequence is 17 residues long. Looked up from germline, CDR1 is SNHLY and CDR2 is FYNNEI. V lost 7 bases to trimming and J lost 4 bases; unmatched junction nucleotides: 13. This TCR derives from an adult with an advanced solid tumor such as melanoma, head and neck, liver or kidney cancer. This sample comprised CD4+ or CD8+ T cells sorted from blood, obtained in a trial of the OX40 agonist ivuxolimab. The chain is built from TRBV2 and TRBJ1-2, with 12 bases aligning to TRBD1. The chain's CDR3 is CASTTWDRGLGGYGYTF. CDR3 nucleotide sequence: TGTGCCAGCACGACTTGGGACAGGGGGCTCGGGGGCTATGGCTACACCTTC.